This section outlines one T cell receptor beta chain sequence together with its context. The target antigen is unknown. This record belongs to a study of beta chain features in type 1 diabetes. Study results and limitations: For patients, the naive, central memory and Treg TCRB repertoires appeared more alike than for healthy donors.

One heparinised draw, averaging about 116 mL, was taken per donor. Trimming removed 3 bases at V and 11 bases at J, with 10 bases between. CDR3 length: 11 amino acids. Germline lookup yields CDR1 MGHRA and CDR2 YSYEKL. Since all of the isolated RNA was reverse transcribed, expressed TCRB transcripts were what got sequenced. Only in-frame clones appear in the TCRdb table, and some are missing; sequencing was by immunoSEQ multiplex PCR. The sample carries roughly 250,000 clones, 7.5% to 10% recorded once. The sample was naive CD4+ T cells from blood. The gene calls are TRBV4-1 and TRBJ2-5; D is possibly TRBD2 (5 bases). This TCR came from a woman aged 18-35 years in good health. In DNA, the CDR3 is TGCGCCAGCAGCCAGTACGGGGAGCAGTACTTC. Translated, it gives CASSQYGEQYF.